The T cell receptor beta chain described here comes from a study of tissue T cells after allogeneic stem cell transplantation. Assay: immunoSEQ multiplex PCR; the TCRdb copy retains only in-frame clones and omits some. Among 4,300 or so clones, 32% were seen once, and the ten largest hold about 10%. On this clone itself: Its antigen is still unknown. The gene names given are mouse names. The read stops 1 residue short of the end of the CDR3; the missing end is completed from the germline J gene.

Stated time point: mouse harvest day 14 after allogeneic transplant. Each mouse received 10^7 T-cell-depleted marrow cells plus 10^6 splenic CD5+ T cells by tail vein. Tissues came from B6→BALB/c major-mismatch GVHD mice at day 7 or 14. Study findings and constraints: Some tissue clones might be persisting host cells; their alloreactivity or antigen specificity was not determined. Only a limited share of tissue TCRs appeared in blood or spleen. The patient cohort was small and clinically heterogeneous, with limited sampling depth.

V gave up 7 bases and J gave up 1 base, with 3 bases separating them. Germline V gene sequence: CDR1 KGHPV, CDR2 FQNQEV (reference sequence). The CDR3 has 11 amino acids. The gene calls are TRBV26 and TRBJ2-4, with D unclear. This receptor was taken from a female BALB/c mouse given C57BL/6 T cells with graft-versus-host disease after an allogeneic hematopoietic cell transplant. Sequenced material: skin. The CDR3 spells CASKGQNTLYF. The CDR3 bases that were read are TGTGCCAGCAAGGGTCAAAACACCTTGTAC.